This T cell receptor (beta chain) was retrieved from a study of blood T cell repertoires in COVID-19. Study information: Samples representing acute and convalescent COVID-19 were sourced from the United States, Italy and Spain.

While infection was still active, Seattle patients were enrolled and then followed longitudinally. Trimming took 0 bases from V and 6 from J; bases not matched to a gene: 2. This CDR3 has 14 amino acids. Per the germline V gene, CDR1 is SGHRS and CDR2 is YFSETQ. How the authors handled the data: Amplifying reference gene primers gave estimates of nucleated cell counts. Method: immunoSEQ multiplex PCR; TCRdb's copy keeps in-frame clones and lacks some. That table is the source of V, J and clone size, and D and trimming were worked out from the DNA. The data show over 150,000 clones, roughly 83% seen once.

The origin of this receptor is a woman between 35 and 50 years old with COVID-19, enrolled during active disease. The gene calls are TRBV5-1 and TRBJ2-1, with 8 bases identical to TRBD2. Material for sequencing was peripheral blood. CDR3 region: CASSLVAGFNEQFF. The CDR3 DNA sequence: TGCGCCAGCAGCTTGGTAGCGGGGTTCAATGAGCAGTTCTTC.